The present T cell receptor (beta chain) was sequenced within a study of blood T cell repertoires in COVID-19. The V gene's germline CDR1 is SGHNT and CDR2 YYREEE (reference sequence). This CDR3 is built from 17 residues. Trimming took 4 bases from V and 3 from J; bases not matched to a gene: 9. Sequencing was performed with immunoSEQ multiplex PCR; in TCRdb, only in-frame clones are kept and a portion is missing. This table has about 260,000 clones, 75% to 90% appearing once. The sequence was collected from a woman between 40 and 55 years old who had recovered from COVID-19. The sequenced sample consisted of peripheral blood. The chain couples TRBV5-4 to TRBJ1-5; 11 bases are a match to TRBD1. In nucleotides, the CDR3 is TGTGCCAGCAGCATGGGACAGGGGGGATTAATCAATCAGCCCCAGCATTTT. This codes for CASSMGQGGLINQPQHF.